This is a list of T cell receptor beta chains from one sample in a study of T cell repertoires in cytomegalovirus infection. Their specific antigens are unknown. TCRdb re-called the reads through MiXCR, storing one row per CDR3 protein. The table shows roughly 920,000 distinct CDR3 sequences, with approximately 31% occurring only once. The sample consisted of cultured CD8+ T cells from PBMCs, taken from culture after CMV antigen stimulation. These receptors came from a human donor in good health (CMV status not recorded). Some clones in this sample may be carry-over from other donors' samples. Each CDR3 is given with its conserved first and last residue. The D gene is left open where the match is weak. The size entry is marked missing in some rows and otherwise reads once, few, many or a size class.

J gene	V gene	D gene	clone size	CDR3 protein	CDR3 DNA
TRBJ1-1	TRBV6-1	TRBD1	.	CASRDQGGTEAFF	TGTGCCAGCAGAGATCAGGGGGGGACTGAAGCTTTCTTT
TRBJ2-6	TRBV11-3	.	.	CASSTGDFSGANVLTF	TGTGCCAGCTCCACCGGGGACTTCTCTGGGGCCAACGTCCTGACTTTC
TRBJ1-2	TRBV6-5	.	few	CASSPNPDYGYTF	TGTGCCAGCAGCCCAAACCCAGACTATGGCTACACCTTC
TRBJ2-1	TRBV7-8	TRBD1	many	CATGTGLRGEQFF	TGTGCCACAGGGACAGGGTTAAGGGGTGAGCAGTTCTTC
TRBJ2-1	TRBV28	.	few	CASSLSGLYNEQFF	TGTGCCAGCAGTTTATCCGGGCTTTACAATGAGCAGTTCTTC
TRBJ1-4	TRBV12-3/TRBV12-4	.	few	CASSFNRDLAPTSTNEKLFF	TGTGCCAGCAGTTTTAACAGGGACTTGGCACCCACTTCAACTAATGAAAAACTGTTTTTT
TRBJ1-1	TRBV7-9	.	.	CASSPATPEAFF	TGTGCCAGCAGTCCCGCCACCCCTGAAGCTTTCTTT
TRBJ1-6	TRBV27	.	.	CASSPLTGGRNSPLHF	TGTGCCAGCAGTCCACTCACGGGGGGAAGGAATTCACCCCTCCACTTT
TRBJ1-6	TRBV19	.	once	CASSIGGLPAAPLHF	TGTGCCAGTAGTATAGGGGGCCTCCCCGCCGCACCCCTCCACTTT
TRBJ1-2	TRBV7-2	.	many	CASSLLDSVYENYGYTF	TGTGCCAGCAGCCTCTTAGACAGCGTCTACGAAAACTATGGCTACACCTTC
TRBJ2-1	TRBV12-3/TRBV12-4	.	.	CASSLGGFIGEQFF	TGTGCCAGCAGCCTTGGGGGGTTTATCGGTGAGCAGTTCTTC
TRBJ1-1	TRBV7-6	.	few	CASSRGAFTEAFF	TGTGCCAGCAGCCGTGGGGCCTTCACTGAAGCTTTCTTT
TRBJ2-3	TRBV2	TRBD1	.	CASRGTGGATDTQYF	TGTGCCAGCAGGGGGACAGGGGGCGCGACAGATACGCAGTATTTT
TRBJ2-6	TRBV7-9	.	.	CASSPRAGSLSGANVLTF	TGTGCCAGCAGCCCCAGGGCAGGTAGCCTCTCTGGGGCCAACGTCCTGACTTTC
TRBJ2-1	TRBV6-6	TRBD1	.	CASSYMKTGGTYNEQFF	TGTGCCAGCAGTTACATGAAGACAGGGGGAACCTACAATGAGCAGTTCTTC
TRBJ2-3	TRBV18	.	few	CASSLEVRDFTDTQYF	TGTGCCAGCTCACTCGAGGTCAGGGACTTCACAGATACGCAGTATTTT
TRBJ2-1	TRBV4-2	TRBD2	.	CASSPLAGGQYEQFF	TGTGCCAGCAGCCCTCTAGCGGGGGGGCAGTATGAGCAGTTCTTC
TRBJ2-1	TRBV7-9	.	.	CASIPRSSYNEQFF	TGTGCCAGCATACCTCGGAGCTCCTACAATGAGCAGTTCTTC
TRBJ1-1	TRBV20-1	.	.	CSGTVGGLGDTEAFF	TGCAGTGGTACCGTGGGGGGGCTAGGGGACACTGAAGCTTTCTTT
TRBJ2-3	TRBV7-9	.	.	CASSPPSSLDTQYF	TGTGCCAGCAGCCCGCCCTCTAGTCTAGATACGCAGTATTTT
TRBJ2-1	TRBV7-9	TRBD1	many	CASSPPGQLYNEQFF	TGTGCCAGCAGCCCCCCGGGACAGCTCTACAATGAGCAGTTCTTC
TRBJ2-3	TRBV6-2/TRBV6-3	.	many	CASSYLGNTDTQYF	TGTGCCAGCAGTTACCTTGGGAACACAGATACGCAGTATTTT
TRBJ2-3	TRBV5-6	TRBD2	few	CASGPLAGGLDTQYF	TGTGCCAGCGGCCCCCTAGCGGGGGGGCTCGATACGCAGTATTTT
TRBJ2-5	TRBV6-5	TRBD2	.	CASSRQLAGVKETQYF	TGTGCCAGCAGTCGCCAACTAGCGGGGGTTAAAGAGACCCAGTACTTC
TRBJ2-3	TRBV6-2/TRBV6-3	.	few	CASSYFRYTDTQYF	TGTGCCAGCAGTTACTTCAGGTACACAGATACGCAGTATTTT
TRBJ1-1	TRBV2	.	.	CATRGRLEAFF	TGTGCCACTCGGGGCAGACTTGAAGCTTTCTTT
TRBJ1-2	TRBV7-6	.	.	CASSRTGSGGYTF	TGTGCCAGCAGCCGTACAGGGTCTGGGGGCTACACCTTC
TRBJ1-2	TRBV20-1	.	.	CSAPLLGYTF	TGCAGTGCTCCCCTTTTGGGCTACACCTTC
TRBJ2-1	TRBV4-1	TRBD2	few	CASSQGLAGGSSYNEQFF	TGCGCCAGCAGCCAGGGACTAGCGGGGGGGTCCTCCTACAATGAGCAGTTCTTC
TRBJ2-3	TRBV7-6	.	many	CASSLLGAGTISDTQYF	TGTGCCAGCAGCCTACTAGGGGCGGGGACGATATCAGATACGCAGTATTTT
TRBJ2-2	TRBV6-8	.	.	CASSYSGPSEDTRELFF	TGTGCCAGCAGTTACTCGGGGCCCTCCGAAGACACCAGGGAGCTGTTTTTT
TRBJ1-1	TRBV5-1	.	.	CASSLGEGTTEAFF	TGCGCCAGCAGCCTGGGTGAAGGGACCACTGAAGCTTTCTTT
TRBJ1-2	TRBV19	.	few	CASSMGHVYGYTF	TGTGCCAGTAGTATGGGACACGTCTATGGCTACACCTTC
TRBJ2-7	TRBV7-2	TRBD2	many	CASSDRLAGGSYEQYF	TGTGCCAGCAGCGATCGACTAGCGGGGGGCTCCTACGAGCAGTACTTC
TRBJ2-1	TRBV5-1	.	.	CASSDSHSYNEQFF	TGCGCCAGCAGCGATAGTCATTCCTACAATGAGCAGTTCTTC
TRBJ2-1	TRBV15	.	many	CATSRDLKYYNEQFF	TGTGCCACCAGCAGAGATCTTAAATATTACAATGAGCAGTTCTTC
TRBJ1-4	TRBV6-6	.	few	CASTDLATNEKLFF	TGTGCCAGCACCGACCTTGCAACTAATGAAAAACTGTTTTTT
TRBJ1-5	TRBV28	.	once	CASSQIELGNQPQHF	TGTGCCAGCAGCCAAATTGAACTAGGCAATCAGCCCCAGCATTTT
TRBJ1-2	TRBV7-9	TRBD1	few	CATQGRGSGLADGYTF	TGTGCCACCCAAGGCAGGGGGTCTGGTTTAGCGGATGGCTACACCTTC
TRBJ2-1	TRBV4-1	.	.	CASSQAYAGTLYNEQFF	TGCGCCAGCAGCCAAGCGTATGCGGGAACCCTCTACAATGAGCAGTTCTTC
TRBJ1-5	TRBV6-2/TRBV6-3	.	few	CASSFLGSGINQPQHF	TGTGCCAGCAGTTTCTTAGGTTCGGGGATCAATCAGCCCCAGCATTTT
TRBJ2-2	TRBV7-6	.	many	CASSLEGDIGELFF	TGTGCCAGCAGCTTAGAGGGGGATATCGGGGAGCTGTTTTTT
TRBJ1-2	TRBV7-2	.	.	CASSRAGGYTF	TGTGCCAGCAGCAGGGCGGGTGGCTACACCTTC
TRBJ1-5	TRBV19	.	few	CASSIGWKVQHF	TGTGCCAGTAGTATAGGTTGGAAGGTCCAGCATTTT
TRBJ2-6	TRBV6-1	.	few	CASFADSGANVLTF	TGTGCCAGCTTTGCTGACTCTGGGGCCAACGTCCTGACTTTC
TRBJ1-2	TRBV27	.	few	CASRLPFGPHGYTF	TGTGCCAGCAGACTTCCTTTCGGACCGCATGGCTACACCTTC
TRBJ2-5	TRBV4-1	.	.	CASGQDETGQETQYF	TGCGCCAGCGGCCAAGATGAAACGGGCCAAGAGACCCAGTACTTC
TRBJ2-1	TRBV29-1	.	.	CSVTQGTHHNEQFF	TGCAGCGTTACACAGGGAACCCACCACAATGAGCAGTTCTTC
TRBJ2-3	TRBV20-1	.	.	CSARLPTGLSTDTQYF	TGCAGTGCTAGATTACCCACAGGGTTAAGTACAGATACGCAGTATTTT
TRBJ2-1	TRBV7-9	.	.	CASSLKWAFYNEQFF	TGTGCCAGCAGCTTAAAATGGGCCTTCTACAATGAGCAGTTCTTC
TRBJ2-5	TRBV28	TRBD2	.	CASSSLLTSGVEQETQYF	TGTGCCAGCAGTTCCCTCCTGACTAGCGGGGTTGAACAAGAGACCCAGTACTTC
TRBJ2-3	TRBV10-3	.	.	CAISEGGGAGLTDTQYF	TGTGCCATCAGTGAGGGGGGGGGGGCCGGTCTCACAGATACGCAGTATTTT
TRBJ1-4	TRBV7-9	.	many	CASSLLSRDTEKLFF	TGTGCCAGCAGCTTATTAAGCCGGGACACCGAAAAACTGTTTTTT
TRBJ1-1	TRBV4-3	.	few	CASSQEWGYVGEAFF	TGCGCCAGCAGCCAAGAGTGGGGCTATGTGGGGGAAGCTTTCTTT
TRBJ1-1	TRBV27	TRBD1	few	CASGQGRMNTEAFF	TGTGCCAGCGGACAGGGGAGGATGAACACTGAAGCTTTCTTT
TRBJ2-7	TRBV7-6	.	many	CASSLGMGQLYEQYF	TGTGCCAGCAGCTTAGGTATGGGACAACTCTACGAGCAGTACTTC
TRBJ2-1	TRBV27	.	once	CASSSLGGPEQFF	TGTGCCAGCAGTTCCTTGGGGGGCCCTGAGCAGTTCTTC
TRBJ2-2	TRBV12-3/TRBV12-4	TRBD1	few	CASSSPEDRVYTGELFF	TGTGCCAGCAGTTCCCCCGAGGACAGGGTTTACACCGGGGAGCTGTTTTTT
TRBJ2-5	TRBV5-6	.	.	CASSPLFGRQYF	TGTGCCAGCAGCCCGTTATTTGGTCGCCAGTACTTC
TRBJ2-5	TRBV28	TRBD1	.	CASSLPSRGRRETQYF	TGTGCCAGCAGTTTACCCTCCAGGGGGCGTAGGGAGACCCAGTACTTC